This TCR beta chain emerged from a study of T cell responses to AZD1222 COVID-19 vaccine. Study context: Second-dose timings of about 4 or about 12 weeks were pooled.

Germline V gene sequence: CDR1 SGHRS, CDR2 YFSETQ. The CDR3 is 16 residues long. V lost 0 bases and J lost 1, with 12 bases in between. This clone appeared once. The antigen is not known. Profiling relied on immunoSEQ multiplex PCR, and the TCRdb table lists in-frame clones only, not all of them. The table includes approximately 84,000 clones, roughly nine tenths detected once. Findings and limits, study-wide: Spike-wide vaccine-associated CD4 TCRs dominated at 160-218 and 743-854. The peak T cell response came first, and repertoires were sampled only after it. Two AZD1222 doses significantly raised spike-specific TCR breadth and depth over controls.

The rearrangement links TRBV5-1 to TRBJ2-3; tentatively, D is TRBD1 (6 bases). This receptor was identified in an adult in good health. The sequenced sample was peripheral blood, obtained on day 0 of AZD1222 vaccination. The CDR3: CASSLEGGVGTDTQYF. The CDR3, as DNA: TGCGCCAGCAGCTTGGAAGGGGGAGTAGGCACAGATACGCAGTATTTT.